A selection of T cell receptor beta chains follows, all from one sample in a study of cytomegalovirus exposure and HLA in healthy donors. Here immunoSEQ multiplex PCR was the method, and the copy in TCRdb shows in-frame clones only, minus some. Among 120,000 or so clones listed, 75% to 85% were seen once. Sequencing was performed on PBMCs. The receptors were gathered from a middle-aged man in good health and CMV-seronegative. CDR3s include the opening cysteine and the closing phenylalanine or tryptophan. Fields, in order: V gene, D gene, J gene, clone size, CDR3 protein, CDR3 DNA. D genes are given only for firm matches. Clone size, where shown, is once, few, many, or a class for clones that have expanded.

V: TRBV7-3; D: TRBD1; J: TRBJ2-3; size: once; CDR3: CASSPGQGISDTQYF; DNA: TGTGCCAGCAGCCCGGGACAGGGAATCTCAGATACGCAGTATTTT
V: TRBV5-4; D: TRBD2; J: TRBJ2-1; size: few; CDR3: CASSRGVAGGIEQFF; DNA: TGTGCCAGCAGCCGGGGGGTAGCGGGAGGGATTGAGCAGTTCTTC
V: TRBV27; D: TRBD1; J: TRBJ2-7; size: .; CDR3: CASSSGQSYEQYF; DNA: TGTGCCAGCAGTTCGGGACAGTCATACGAGCAGTACTTC
V: TRBV5-1; D: .; J: TRBJ2-3; size: .; CDR3: CASSVAATDTQYF; DNA: TGCGCCAGCAGCGTAGCGGCCACAGATACGCAGTATTTT
V: TRBV4-1; D: TRBD1; J: TRBJ2-7; size: .; CDR3: CASSQGYRGGYEQYF; DNA: TGCGCCAGCAGCCAAGGGTACAGGGGCGGTTACGAGCAGTACTTC
V: TRBV6-1; D: TRBD1; J: TRBJ2-3; size: once; CDR3: CASLPGQRTTDTQYF; DNA: TGTGCCAGCCTTCCGGGACAGCGAACCACAGATACGCAGTATTTT
V: TRBV5-1; D: TRBD1; J: TRBJ2-7; size: few; CDR3: CASSGGQGGYEQYF; DNA: TGCGCCAGCAGCGGGGGACAGGGTGGTTACGAGCAGTACTTC
V: TRBV6-5; D: .; J: TRBJ2-7; size: .; CDR3: CASSYYRNLYEQYF; DNA: TGTGCCAGCAGTTACTACAGAAACCTCTACGAGCAGTACTTC
V: TRBV5-1; D: .; J: TRBJ2-5; size: .; CDR3: CASSFGQNQETQYF; DNA: TGCGCCAGCAGCTTTGGACAGAACCAAGAGACCCAGTACTTC
V: TRBV5-5; D: TRBD1; J: TRBJ1-5; size: .; CDR3: CASSSGTGGLWNQPQHF; DNA: TGTGCCAGCAGCTCCGGGACAGGGGGTTTGTGGAATCAGCCCCAGCATTTT
V: TRBV28; D: .; J: TRBJ2-3; size: .; CDR3: CASNRGRQTDTQYF; DNA: TGTGCCAGCAACCGAGGAAGGCAGACAGATACGCAGTATTTT
V: TRBV28; D: .; J: TRBJ2-3; size: .; CDR3: CASSLAGPADTQYF; DNA: TGTGCCAGCAGTTTAGCGGGGCCCGCAGATACGCAGTATTTT
V: TRBV28; D: .; J: TRBJ2-3; size: few; CDR3: CAMTGAQSTDTQYF; DNA: TGTGCCATGACAGGAGCTCAAAGCACAGATACGCAGTATTTT
V: TRBV13; D: .; J: TRBJ2-5; size: .; CDR3: CASSLRETQYF; DNA: TGTGCCAGCAGCCTCCGGGAGACCCAGTACTTC
V: TRBV12-5; D: TRBD2; J: TRBJ2-1; size: .; CDR3: CASGSGGPYPLNEQFF; DNA: TGTGCTAGTGGCAGCGGGGGCCCTTACCCTCTGAATGAGCAGTTCTTC
V: TRBV14; D: .; J: TRBJ1-2; size: .; CDR3: CASSQVSGFDYGYTF; DNA: TGTGCCAGCAGCCAAGTTTCCGGGTTCGACTATGGCTACACCTTC
V: TRBV11-2; D: TRBD1; J: TRBJ1-5; size: few; CDR3: CASSPGQGAHQPQHF; DNA: TGTGCCAGCAGTCCCGGACAGGGGGCCCATCAGCCCCAGCATTTT
V: TRBV2; D: TRBD1; J: TRBJ2-1; size: .; CDR3: CASLDRELKHSYNEQFF; DNA: TGTGCCAGCTTGGACAGGGAACTCAAGCACTCCTACAATGAGCAGTTCTTC
V: TRBV5-4; D: .; J: TRBJ2-7; size: .; CDR3: CASSLAGKGLPYEQYF; DNA: TGTGCCAGCAGCCTCGCAGGGAAGGGATTGCCCTACGAGCAGTACTTC
V: TRBV28; D: TRBD1; J: TRBJ1-1; size: .; CDR3: CASRGGGNTEAFF; DNA: TGTGCCAGCAGAGGGGGCGGTAACACTGAAGCTTTCTTT
V: TRBV30; D: .; J: TRBJ2-2; size: .; CDR3: CAWKSTGGSSGELFF; DNA: TGTGCCTGGAAGTCCACAGGCGGTTCATCCGGGGAGCTGTTTTTT
V: TRBV9; D: .; J: TRBJ2-5; size: .; CDR3: CASSTLGGQGGETQYF; DNA: TGTGCCAGCAGCACCCTGGGTGGGCAGGGGGGTGAGACCCAGTACTTC
V: TRBV15; D: .; J: TRBJ1-1; size: .; CDR3: CATSRVIGRGNTEAFF; DNA: TGTGCCACCAGCAGAGTCATAGGGAGGGGGAACACTGAAGCTTTCTTT
V: TRBV9; D: TRBD1; J: TRBJ1-2; size: .; CDR3: CASTQTWTGNYGYTF; DNA: TGTGCCAGCACCCAGACCTGGACAGGAAACTATGGCTACACCTTC
V: TRBV28; D: .; J: TRBJ2-1; size: .; CDR3: CASSLRGGAGRYNEQFF; DNA: TGTGCCAGCAGTTTGCGGGGTGGGGCGGGAAGGTACAATGAGCAGTTCTTC
V: TRBV5-5; D: .; J: TRBJ2-2; size: .; CDR3: CASRADRPNTGELFF; DNA: TGTGCCAGCAGAGCCGACAGGCCGAACACCGGGGAGCTGTTTTTT
V: TRBV10-3; D: .; J: TRBJ2-7; size: .; CDR3: CAISGGGLGSYEQYF; DNA: TGTGCCATCAGTGGAGGCGGGTTGGGGTCCTACGAGCAGTACTTC
V: TRBV30; D: TRBD2; J: TRBJ2-2; size: .; CDR3: CAWGLAGGTGELFF; DNA: TGTGCCTGGGGACTAGCGGGAGGTACCGGGGAGCTGTTTTTT
V: TRBV27; D: .; J: TRBJ2-7; size: .; CDR3: CASDRRHRENYEQYF; DNA: TGTGCCTCCGACAGGCGACACAGAGAAAACTACGAGCAGTACTTC
V: TRBV7-2; D: .; J: TRBJ2-7; size: .; CDR3: CASSQRGGSHEQYF; DNA: TGTGCCAGCAGCCAACGAGGAGGGTCCCACGAGCAGTACTTC
V: TRBV19; D: TRBD1; J: TRBJ1-2; size: once; CDR3: CASRIQGAYGYTF; DNA: TGTGCCAGTAGGATTCAGGGGGCGTATGGCTACACCTTC
V: TRBV5-1; D: .; J: TRBJ1-5; size: .; CDR3: CASSLEGASNQPQHF; DNA: TGCGCCAGCAGCTTGGAAGGGGCGAGCAATCAGCCCCAGCATTTT
V: TRBV6-5; D: TRBD1; J: TRBJ1-2; size: .; CDR3: CASSYRDRGAEGYTF; DNA: TGTGCCAGCAGTTACCGGGACAGGGGCGCTGAGGGCTACACCTTT
V: TRBV28; D: .; J: TRBJ2-7; size: .; CDR3: CASSFPDSTYEQYF; DNA: TGTGCCAGCAGTTTCCCGGACAGCACCTACGAGCAGTACTTC
V: TRBV28; D: .; J: TRBJ1-2; size: .; CDR3: CASSRQGYGYTF; DNA: TGTGCCAGCAGCCGGCAGGGGTATGGCTACACCTTC
V: TRBV7-9; D: TRBD2; J: TRBJ2-5; size: .; CDR3: CASSLDLAGTLETQYF; DNA: TGTGCCAGCAGCTTAGATCTAGCGGGAACTCTGGAGACCCAGTACTTC
V: TRBV5-6; D: .; J: TRBJ2-2; size: once; CDR3: CASSFPSAANTGELFF; DNA: TGTGCCAGCAGCTTTCCTAGCGCCGCGAACACCGGGGAGCTGTTTTTT
V: TRBV6-1; D: TRBD1; J: TRBJ2-7; size: .; CDR3: CASSEAGQGSYEQYF; DNA: TGTGCCAGCAGTGAAGCTGGACAGGGGAGCTACGAGCAGTACTTC
V: TRBV27; D: TRBD2; J: TRBJ2-7; size: .; CDR3: CASKASGRASEQYF; DNA: TGTGCCAGCAAGGCTAGCGGGAGGGCCTCCGAGCAGTACTTC
V: TRBV19; D: TRBD1; J: TRBJ1-1; size: .; CDR3: CASSRTGATEAFF; DNA: TGTGCCAGTAGTCGAACAGGGGCCACTGAAGCTTTCTTT
V: TRBV19; D: .; J: TRBJ2-3; size: .; CDR3: CASSISWRAPDTQYF; DNA: TGTGCCAGTAGTATAAGTTGGAGGGCCCCAGATACGCAGTATTTT
V: TRBV4-2; D: TRBD1; J: TRBJ2-2; size: few; CDR3: CASSHGTPTGKTGELFF; DNA: TGTGCCAGCAGCCACGGGACCCCGACAGGGAAGACCGGGGAGCTGTTTTTT
V: TRBV9; D: TRBD1; J: TRBJ1-6; size: .; CDR3: CASSVGTGMNSPLHF; DNA: TGTGCCAGCAGCGTTGGGACAGGGATGAATTCACCCCTCCACTTT
V: TRBV7-9; D: TRBD1; J: TRBJ1-2; size: .; CDR3: CASSYGQGTTNYGYTF; DNA: TGTGCCAGCAGCTATGGACAGGGCACTACTAACTATGGCTACACCTTC
V: TRBV27; D: .; J: TRBJ1-6; size: .; CDR3: CASRPPTGYNSPLHF; DNA: TGTGCCAGCAGACCACCGACAGGCTATAATTCACCCCTCCACTTT
V: TRBV6-4; D: .; J: TRBJ1-1; size: .; CDR3: CASKAGAANTEAFF; DNA: TGTGCCAGCAAGGCAGGGGCCGCTAACACTGAAGCTTTCTTT
V: TRBV7-2; D: .; J: TRBJ2-3; size: .; CDR3: CASSLAPGSTDTQYF; DNA: TGTGCCAGCAGCTTAGCGCCGGGTAGCACAGATACGCAGTATTTT
V: TRBV18; D: TRBD1; J: TRBJ2-5; size: once; CDR3: CASSPDRDQTQYF; DNA: TGTGCCAGCTCACCGGACAGGGATCAGACCCAGTACTTC
V: TRBV5-1; D: TRBD2; J: TRBJ2-1; size: .; CDR3: CASSSGLAVYNEQFF; DNA: TGCGCCAGCAGCTCCGGACTAGCGGTCTACAATGAGCAGTTCTTC
V: TRBV28; D: TRBD2; J: TRBJ2-3; size: .; CDR3: CASSPGGAGTDTQYF; DNA: TGTGCCAGCAGCCCGGGGGGGGCTGGCACAGATACGCAGTATTTT
V: TRBV2; D: .; J: TRBJ1-1; size: .; CDR3: CASSEMEVLFAEAFF; DNA: TGTGCCAGCAGTGAAATGGAGGTTTTATTTGCTGAAGCTTTCTTT
V: TRBV27; D: TRBD1; J: TRBJ1-5; size: .; CDR3: CASSLATGGLNQPQHF; DNA: TGTGCCAGCAGTTTAGCTACAGGGGGCCTCAATCAGCCCCAGCATTTT
V: TRBV6-6; D: .; J: TRBJ1-5; size: .; CDR3: CASRETGNNQPQHF; DNA: TGTGCCAGCAGAGAGACAGGTAATAATCAGCCCCAGCATTTT
V: TRBV30; D: .; J: TRBJ1-2; size: .; CDR3: CAWSTSYGYTF; DNA: TGTGCCTGGAGTACAAGCTATGGCTACACCTTC